The T cell receptor beta chain under discussion was sequenced for a study of OX40 agonist ivuxolimab in advanced cancers. The germline V gene has CDR1 MNHEY and CDR2 SMNVEV (reference sequence). Trimming cost V 1 base and J 0 bases, with 5 bases left between them. The CDR3 consists of 14 residues. Sequenced by immunoSEQ multiplex PCR; TCRdb stores in-frame clones only, minus some. The table shows tens of thousands of clones, with 81% occurring only once. The source material was CD4+ or CD8+ T cells sorted from blood, sampled in a trial of the OX40 agonist ivuxolimab. This chain uses TRBV27 with TRBJ2-3; D call uncertain. This TCR derives from an adult with an advanced solid tumor such as melanoma, head and neck, liver or kidney cancer. CDR3 DNA: TGTGCCAGCAGTTTATTTTGGAGCACAGATACGCAGTATTTT. The encoded protein is CASSLFWSTDTQYF.